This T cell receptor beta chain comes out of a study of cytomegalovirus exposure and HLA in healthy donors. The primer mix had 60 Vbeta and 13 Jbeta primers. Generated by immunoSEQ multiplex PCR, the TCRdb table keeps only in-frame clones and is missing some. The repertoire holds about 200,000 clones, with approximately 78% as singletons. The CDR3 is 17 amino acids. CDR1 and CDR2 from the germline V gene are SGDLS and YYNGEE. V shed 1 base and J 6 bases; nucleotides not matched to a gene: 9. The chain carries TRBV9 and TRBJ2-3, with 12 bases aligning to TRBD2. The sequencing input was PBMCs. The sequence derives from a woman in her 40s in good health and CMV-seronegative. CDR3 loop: CASSVFPSGRAGDTQYF. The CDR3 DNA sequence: TGTGCCAGCAGCGTATTTCCTAGCGGGAGGGCCGGGGATACGCAGTATTTT.